The rows below give T cell receptor beta chains drawn from one sample of a study of blood T cell repertoires in COVID-19. Sequencing used immunoSEQ multiplex PCR; TCRdb keeps in-frame clones, though not all of them. The sample carries tens of thousands of clones, 65% to 90% recorded once. The specimen sequenced was peripheral blood. The source of these receptors is a man older than 75 with acute or convalescent COVID-19. The CDR3 runs from the conserved cysteine through the conserved F or W. The D gene is left open where the match is weak. Size is stated for part of the rows, as once, few or many counts, or as a class when the clone is expanded.

v_gene	abundance	d_gene	j_gene	CDR3aa	CDR3nt
TRBV5-1	few	-	TRBJ1-6	CASSLASGSDSPLHF	TGCGCCAGCAGCTTGGCCTCGGGTTCGGATTCACCCCTCCACTTT
TRBV29-1	-	TRBD1	TRBJ1-1	CSGYRGGTEAFF	TGCAGCGGCTACAGGGGTGGCACTGAAGCTTTCTTT
TRBV2	-	-	TRBJ1-2	CASKRGRDGYTF	TGTGCCAGCAAAAGGGGAAGGGATGGCTACACCTTC
TRBV3-1/TRBV3-2	-	-	TRBJ2-3	CASSPRTDFWDTQYF	TGTGCCAGCAGCCCCCGGACAGATTTTTGGGATACGCAGTATTTT
TRBV6-2/TRBV6-3	-	-	TRBJ1-2	CASSLGAWDGYTF	TGTGCCAGCAGTCTGGGGGCGTGGGATGGCTACACCTTC
TRBV11-3	-	-	TRBJ2-2	CASSRRGLGELFF	TGTGCCAGCAGCCGTAGGGGCCTCGGGGAGCTGTTTTTT
TRBV5-1	-	-	TRBJ1-1	CASSSGPNTEAFF	TGCGCCAGCAGCTCTGGGCCCAACACTGAAGCTTTCTTT
TRBV28	-	-	TRBJ1-1	CASLSSGMNTEAFF	TGTGCCAGCCTTTCGTCGGGGATGAACACTGAAGCTTTCTTT
TRBV18	-	TRBD1	TRBJ1-3	CASSSYRGSTGNTIYF	TGTGCCAGCTCGTCCTACAGGGGAAGTACTGGAAACACCATATATTTT
TRBV29-1	few	-	TRBJ1-2	CSVVSGDGYTF	TGCAGCGTTGTTTCCGGGGATGGCTACACCTTC
TRBV5-1	-	-	TRBJ2-2	CASSLTLTSNTGELFF	TGCGCCAGCAGCTTGACACTAACGTCGAACACCGGGGAGCTGTTTTTT
TRBV19	-	-	TRBJ1-4	CASRDGSGGNEKLFF	TGTGCCAGTAGGGATGGGTCCGGAGGTAATGAAAAACTGTTTTTT
TRBV5-4	once	-	TRBJ2-7	CASSLESRSSEQYF	TGTGCCAGCAGCTTGGAAAGTAGATCTAGCGAGCAGTACTTC
TRBV4-1	-	TRBD2	TRBJ2-1	CASSQTSGGVNEQFF	TGCGCCAGCAGCCAGACTAGCGGGGGTGTCAATGAGCAGTTCTTC
TRBV6-2/TRBV6-3	-	-	TRBJ2-7	CASSYPANKRGPSSTYEQYF	TGTGCCAGCAGTTACCCAGCAAATAAACGAGGTCCTAGTTCCACCTACGAGCAGTACTTC
TRBV18	-	-	TRBJ2-2	CASSPAAGAGELFF	TGTGCCAGCTCACCCGCAGCGGGTGCCGGGGAGCTGTTTTTT
TRBV10-1	-	-	TRBJ2-5	CASSPRVQETQYF	TGCGCCAGCAGTCCTCGCGTTCAAGAGACCCAGTACTTC
TRBV19	-	TRBD1	TRBJ2-6	CATGPGGRSGANVLTF	TGCGCTACGGGGCCAGGGGGCAGATCTGGGGCCAACGTCCTGACTTTC
TRBV7-2	-	TRBD1	TRBJ2-1	CASSSIWDRGYNEQFF	TGTGCCAGCAGCTCAATTTGGGACAGGGGCTACAATGAGCAGTTCTTC
TRBV4-3	-	TRBD1	TRBJ1-3	CASSQDRTSGNTIYF	TGCGCCAGCAGCCAGGACAGGACCTCTGGAAACACCATATATTTT
TRBV6-5	many	-	TRBJ1-2	CASSYGRNGYTF	TGTGCCAGCAGTTACGGCAGGAATGGCTACACCTTC
TRBV2	-	-	TRBJ1-4	CASSERQATNEKLFF	TGTGCCAGCAGTGAGCGACAAGCAACTAATGAAAAACTGTTTTTT
TRBV28	-	-	TRBJ1-1	CASSLGKEGNTEAFF	TGTGCCAGCAGTTTAGGTAAGGAGGGCAACACTGAAGCTTTCTTT
TRBV6-2/TRBV6-3	-	-	TRBJ2-1	CASSVPGSAYNEQFF	TGTGCCAGCAGTGTCCCAGGGTCGGCCTACAATGAGCAGTTCTTC
TRBV3-1/TRBV3-2	-	-	TRBJ2-5	CASSQVPRTQGKETQYF	TGTGCCAGCAGCCAAGTCCCCCGGACACAGGGTAAAGAGACCCAGTACTTC
TRBV11-2	-	TRBD1	TRBJ1-2	CASSFQDRASHGYTF	TGTGCCAGCAGCTTCCAGGACAGGGCTAGCCATGGCTACACCTTC
TRBV3-1/TRBV3-2	-	-	TRBJ1-3	CASSRSGGGSISGNTIYF	TGTGCCAGCAGCCGCTCGGGGGGGGGCTCAATCTCTGGAAACACCATATATTTT
TRBV19	-	-	TRBJ2-1	CASRRTGSSSYNEQFF	TGTGCCAGTAGGCGCACCGGTAGCAGCTCCTACAATGAGCAGTTCTTC
TRBV4-1	-	TRBD1	TRBJ1-5	CASSLQTGAGIGQPQHF	TGCGCCAGCAGCTTACAGACAGGGGCAGGGATTGGGCAGCCCCAGCATTTT
TRBV15	-	-	TRBJ1-4	CATSREIRAGNEKLFF	TGTGCCACCAGCAGAGAGATAAGGGCGGGGAATGAAAAACTGTTTTTT
TRBV3-1/TRBV3-2	-	TRBD1	TRBJ1-1	CASSQGTGDTEAFF	TGTGCCAGCAGCCAAGGGACAGGGGACACTGAAGCTTTCTTT
TRBV28	-	TRBD2	TRBJ2-1	CASSPGTSGRHEQFF	TGTGCCAGCAGTCCAGGGACTAGCGGGAGGCATGAGCAGTTCTTC
TRBV24-1	few	TRBD2	TRBJ2-7	CATSDNGGISYEQYF	TGTGCCACCAGTGATAACGGGGGGATCTCCTACGAGCAGTACTTC
TRBV28	-	TRBD2	TRBJ2-5	CASSPGVAGGVIYQETQYF	TGTGCCAGCAGTCCCGGGGTAGCGGGAGGTGTCATTTACCAAGAGACCCAGTACTTC
TRBV4-3	-	-	TRBJ2-3	CASSQDRTRSTDTQYF	TGCGCCAGCAGCCAAGATAGGACTCGCAGCACAGATACGCAGTATTTT
TRBV28	-	-	TRBJ1-5	CACRGDYSNQPQHF	TGTGCCTGCCGGGGGGACTATAGCAATCAGCCCCAGCATTTT
TRBV28	-	-	TRBJ1-1	CASSLALTEAFF	TGTGCCAGCAGTTTAGCCCTTACAGAAGCTTTCTTT
TRBV24-1	-	TRBD2	TRBJ2-5	CATSDLGTSGRETQYF	TGTGCCACCAGTGATTTGGGGACTAGCGGGAGGGAGACCCAGTACTTC
TRBV6-2/TRBV6-3	-	-	TRBJ2-4	CASSYSRGKEDIQYF	TGTGCCAGCAGTTACTCGAGGGGGAAGGAAGACATTCAGTACTTC
TRBV28	-	TRBD1	TRBJ1-5	CASSPRTGEDSQPQHF	TGTGCCAGCAGTCCCAGGACAGGGGAGGACAGTCAGCCCCAGCATTTT
TRBV4-3	-	TRBD1	TRBJ2-7	CASSQDRFGGTGDYEQYF	TGCGCCAGCAGCCAAGACAGATTTGGCGGGACAGGGGACTACGAGCAGTACTTC
TRBV2	once	TRBD1	TRBJ1-5	CATTGTGRRQPQHF	TGTGCCACCACAGGGACAGGCCGCCGTCAGCCCCAGCATTTT
TRBV3-1/TRBV3-2	-	-	TRBJ1-4	CASSQDRVGNEKLFF	TGTGCCAGCAGCCAAGACAGGGTAGGCAATGAAAAACTGTTTTTT
TRBV7-2	-	-	TRBJ2-3	CASSWTASTDTQYF	TGTGCCAGCAGCTGGACAGCTAGCACAGATACGCAGTATTTT
TRBV7-9	-	TRBD2	TRBJ2-5	CASHLAGEETQYF	TGTGCCAGCCATCTCGCGGGAGAAGAGACCCAGTACTTC
TRBV24-1	-	TRBD1	TRBJ2-1	CATSDQTGGSYNEQFF	TGTGCCACCAGTGATCAAACAGGGGGCTCCTACAATGAGCAGTTCTTC
TRBV4-2	-	-	TRBJ2-2	CASSPRPGSNTGELFF	TGTGCCAGCAGCCCACGTCCGGGGTCGAACACCGGGGAGCTGTTTTTT
TRBV11-2	few	-	TRBJ1-5	CASSPGVDQPQHF	TGTGCCAGCAGCCCGGGTGTGGATCAGCCCCAGCATTTT
TRBV5-1	-	-	TRBJ2-3	CASSSEADTQYF	TGCGCCAGCAGCTCGGAGGCAGATACGCAGTATTTT
TRBV2	-	-	TRBJ1-5	CASSPGTSYSNQPQHF	TGTGCCAGCAGTCCCGGGACATCTTATAGCAATCAGCCCCAGCATTTT
TRBV19	-	-	TRBJ1-2	CASSISGGTNVNYGYTF	TGTGCCAGTAGTATATCCGGGGGGACAAACGTTAACTATGGCTACACCTTC
TRBV4-3	few	TRBD1	TRBJ1-1	CASSPRDRDSNTEAFF	TGCGCCAGCAGCCCCCGGGACAGGGATTCGAACACTGAAGCTTTCTTT